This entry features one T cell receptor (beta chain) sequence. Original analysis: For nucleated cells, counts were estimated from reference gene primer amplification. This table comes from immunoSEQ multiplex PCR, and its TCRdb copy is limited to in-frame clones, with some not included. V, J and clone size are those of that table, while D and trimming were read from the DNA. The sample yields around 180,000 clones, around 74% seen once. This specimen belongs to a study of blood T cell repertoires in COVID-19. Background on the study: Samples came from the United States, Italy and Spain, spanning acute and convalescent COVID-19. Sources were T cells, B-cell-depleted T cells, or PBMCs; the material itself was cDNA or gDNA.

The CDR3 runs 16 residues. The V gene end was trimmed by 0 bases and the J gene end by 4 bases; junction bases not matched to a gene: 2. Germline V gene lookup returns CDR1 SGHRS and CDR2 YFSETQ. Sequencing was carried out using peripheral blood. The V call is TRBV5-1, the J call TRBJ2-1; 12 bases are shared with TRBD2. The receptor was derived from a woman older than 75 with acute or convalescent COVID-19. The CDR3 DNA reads TGCGCCAGCAGCTTGGGACTAGCGGGAGAGTACAATGAGCAGTTCTTC. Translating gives CASSLGLAGEYNEQFF.